This passage covers 32 T cell receptor beta chains from one sample sequenced in a study of T cells in tuberculosis. The assay was immunoSEQ multiplex PCR, and TCRdb's table has in-frame clones only and misses some. The table lists 30,000 to 35,000 clones, approximately 89% of them singletons, with roughly 2% in the top ten. Sequenced input: PBMCs. These receptors came from a donor aged 10-29 years with latent tuberculosis or without tuberculosis infection.

The V call is TRBV7-9, the J call TRBJ2-7; D perhaps matches TRBD2 (5 bases). The CDR3 extends over 13 amino acids. Germline loops: CDR1 SEHNR, CDR2 FQNEAQ (reference sequence). Trimming removed 5 bases at V and 2 bases at J, with 10 bases between. The CDR3 spells CASSPREAYEQYF. As DNA, the CDR3 is TGTGCCAGCAGCCCGAGGGAAGCCTACGAGCAGTACTTC. Using reference TRBV7-9 and TRBJ2-7 for the parts outside the CDR3, the full variable domain is DTGVSQNPRHKITKRGQNVTFRCDPISEHNRLYWYRQTLGQGPEFLTYFQNEAQLEKSRLLSDRFSAERPKGSFSTLEIQRTEQGDSAMYLCASSPREAYEQYFGPGTRLTVT.

The chain carries TRBV18 and TRBJ2-5; D uncertain. Germline values: CDR1 KGHSH, CDR2 LQKENI. The CDR3 totals 14 residues. V was shortened by 3 bases and J by 5 bases, with 13 bases between the two germline ends. DNA for the CDR3: TGTGCCAGCTCACCTCTTGAGCAACGGGAGACCCAGTACTTC. This gives the protein CASSPLEQRETQYF.

The sample holds one count of this clone. This rearrangement joins TRBV5-4 to TRBJ2-3, with 9 bases matching TRBD2. With V trimmed by 10 bases and J by 3 bases, 6 bases remained unmatched. Germline loops: CDR1 SGHNT, CDR2 YYREEE (reference sequence). This CDR3 is built from 13 residues. This chain's CDR3 is CAGRGGATDTQYF. In DNA, the CDR3 is TGTGCCGGGCGCGGGGGGGCGACAGATACGCAGTATTTT.

This clone has only one observation. The rearrangement joins TRBV7-2 to TRBJ2-7, with D possibly TRBD1 on 6 matching bases. This CDR3 comprises 15 residues. Trimming removed 5 bases from V and 4 bases from J, with 18 bases in between. Germline-derived CDR1 and CDR2 are SGHTA and FQGNSA. The CDR3 sequence: CASSLPATGMYEQYF. CDR3 bases: TGTGCCAGCAGCCTCCCTGCAACAGGGATGTACGAGCAGTACTTC.

The chain recombines TRBV9 with TRBJ1-2; TRBD1 agrees at 7 bases. V dropped 7 bases and J dropped 8; count of bases not matched to a gene: 14. Germline V lookup: CDR1 SGDLS, CDR2 YYNGEE. The CDR3 runs 14 residues. The CDR3 sequence is CASGADRPRMGYTF. The CDR3 coding sequence is TGTGCCAGCGGCGCGGACAGGCCACGAATGGGCTACACCTTC.

The V and J genes are TRBV29-1 and TRBJ2-7; no clear D gene. Germline lookup yields CDR1 SQVTM and CDR2 ANQGSEA. The CDR3 runs to 12 residues. The V gene lost 4 bases and the J gene lost 0 bases, with 7 bases spanning the gap. DNA for the CDR3: TGCAGCGTTGTAATTTACTCCTACGAGCAGTACTTC. Amino acids: CSVVIYSYEQYF.

The chain is built from TRBV29-1 and TRBJ1-2; D is perhaps TRBD1 (5 bases). In germline, CDR1 is SQVTM, CDR2 ANQGSEA. CDR3 length: 12 amino acids. Trimming took off 8 bases at V and 4 bases at J, with 14 bases between the two ends. The CDR3 nucleotides are TGCAGCCATCGAAGGGGAGGCTATGGCTACACCTTC. It specifies CSHRRGGYGYTF.

V gene TRBV7-6 combines with J gene TRBJ2-1; 7 nucleotides agree with TRBD2. There are 17 residues in the CDR3. Trimming at V came to 1 base and at J to 0 bases, leaving 6 bases not matched to a gene. Germline V gene lookup returns CDR1 SGHVS and CDR2 FNYEAQ. The CDR3 DNA reads TGTGCCAGCAGCTTAGAGGCTAGCGGTAGCTCCTACAATGAGCAGTTCTTC. This sequence encodes CASSLEASGSSYNEQFF.

This chain connects TRBV5-8 to TRBJ1-3, with no clear D. The CDR3 loop spans 16 amino acids. In germline, CDR1 is SGHTS, CDR2 YDEGEE. Trimming stripped 3 bases from V and 0 bases from J, with 13 bases between. CDR3 bases: TGTGCCAGCAGCTGGAAACGACTCGGCTCTGGAAACACCATATATTTT. Its protein is CASSWKRLGSGNTIYF.

The rearrangement uses TRBV4-3 and TRBJ2-1, with D perhaps TRBD2 (5 bases). Germline-derived CDR1 and CDR2 are LGHNA and YSLEER. The CDR3 consists of 17 residues. Trimming shortened V by 2 bases and J by 6 bases, and 20 bases separated the two germline ends. CDR3 sequence reads: CASSQSYRTALGNEQFF. CDR3 nucleotides: TGCGCCAGCAGCCAATCTTACCGGACTGCCTTAGGCAATGAGCAGTTCTTC.

This sequence joins TRBV28 and TRBJ1-2; D might be TRBD1 (5 bases). Germline CDR1 MDHEN, CDR2 SYDVKM. There are 14 residues in the CDR3. Trimming shortened V by 5 bases and J by 5 bases, and 15 bases separated the two germline ends. CDR3 in amino acids: CASSPPGLSYGYTF. The DNA of the CDR3 is TGTGCCAGCAGTCCGCCGGGACTTTCTTATGGCTACACCTTC.

Here the CDR3 reads CASSPTVTNTGELFF. The DNA for the CDR3 is TGTGCCAGCTCACCGACAGTTACGAACACCGGGGAGCTGTTTTTT. V usage is TRBV18 and J usage is TRBJ2-2; TRBD1 is a possible D gene (5 bases). This CDR3 region has 15 residues. Trimming cost V 3 bases and J 0 bases, with 8 bases left between them. CDR1 is KGHSH and CDR2 is LQKENI in the germline V gene.

The CDR3 DNA is TGTGCCAGCAGTGAAGGAGGTTATGGCTACACCTTC. Translating gives CASSEGGYGYTF. V gene TRBV6-1 combines with J gene TRBJ1-2; D is uncertain. V dropped 1 base and J dropped 5 bases, with 5 bases sitting between them. Per germline, CDR1 MNHNS and CDR2 SASEGT. The CDR3 contains 12 residues.

DNA of the CDR3: TGCGCCAGCAGCCAAGGGTTCTCGGACAGACGGGTAAGGAGCTACGAGCAGTACTTC. Encoded protein: CASSQGFSDRRVRSYEQYF. V usage is TRBV4-3 and J usage is TRBJ2-7; tentatively, D is TRBD1 (6 bases). V gave up 1 base and J gave up 3 bases, with 25 bases separating them. Germline-derived CDR1 and CDR2 are LGHNA and YSLEER. The CDR3 sequence is 19 residues long.

This chain connects TRBV2 to TRBJ1-6; a weak D match, TRBD1 (6 bases). CDR3 length: 15 residues. Trimming took 4 bases from V and 7 from J, leaving 14 bases between them. CDR1 and CDR2 (germline): SNHLY, FYNNEI. The CDR3 DNA follows: TGTGCCAGCAGTGTAATACAGGGTGGGAATTCACCCCTCCACTTT. Translated, it gives CASSVIQGGNSPLHF.

The chain recombines TRBV7-3 with TRBJ2-3, with D possibly matching TRBD2 (5 bases). The CDR3 length is 16 residues. Germline V gives CDR1 SGHTA, CDR2 FQGTGA. The germline V and J ends were trimmed by 5 bases and 4 bases, with 19 bases remaining between them. CDR3 DNA sequence: TGTGCCAGCAGCACGCTTCTGGGGAGAGCGGCAGATACGCAGTATTTT. Translated: CASSTLLGRAADTQYF.

The chain combines TRBV15 with TRBJ2-1; possible D gene TRBD1, 6 bases. The germline CDR1 and CDR2 sequences are LNHNV and YYDKDF (reference sequence). The CDR3 is 14 residues long. Trimming took 2 bases from V and 5 from J, leaving 10 bases between them. The CDR3 DNA reads TGTGCCACCAGCAGACCAACAGGGAACAATGAGCAGTTCTTC. Its protein product is CATSRPTGNNEQFF.

The V call is TRBV6-5, the J call TRBJ1-6, with 8 bases identical to TRBD1. V was pared by 7 bases and J by 8 bases, with 4 bases of the junction left unmatched. CDR1 is MNHEY and CDR2 is SVGAGI in the germline V gene. The CDR3 spans 13 residues. This CDR3 is CASMQGAYSPLHF. CDR3 in DNA: TGTGCCAGCATGCAGGGGGCGTATTCACCCCTCCACTTT.

The chain employs TRBV7-2 and TRBJ1-5; 7 bases map to TRBD1. The V and J ends lost 5 bases and 2 bases, in that order; junction bases with no gene match: 6. CDR3 length equals 15 residues. Germline CDR1 and CDR2: SGHTA and FQGNSA. In DNA form, the CDR3 reads TGTGCCAGCAGCCAACAGGGGTTCGGCAATCAGCCCCAGCATTTT. This sequence encodes CASSQQGFGNQPQHF.

The V and J genes are TRBV5-6 and TRBJ1-1, with TRBD1 as a possible D gene (6 bases). The germline V and J ends were trimmed by 5 bases and 5 bases, with 13 bases remaining between them. Germline CDR1 SGHDT, CDR2 YYEEEE. There are 13 residues in the CDR3. Here the CDR3 reads CASRYRVGTEAFF. The DNA of the CDR3 is TGTGCCAGCAGATACAGGGTTGGGACTGAAGCTTTCTTT.

This clone was observed once. The chain couples TRBV29-1 to TRBJ2-5, with TRBD2 matching over 11 bases. Germline CDR1 SQVTM, CDR2 ANQGSEA. This CDR3 is built from 15 residues. V shed 1 base and J 4 bases; nucleotides not matched to a gene: 5. The CDR3 here is CSVEGSGGARETQYF. CDR3 DNA sequence: TGCAGCGTTGAAGGTAGCGGGGGGGCCCGAGAGACCCAGTACTTC. The full variable domain, with the rest looked up from reference TRBV29-1 and TRBJ2-5, is SAVISQKPSRDICQRGTSLTIQCQVDSQVTMMFWYRQQPGQSLTLIATANQGSEATYESGFVIDKFPISRPNLTFSTLTVSNMSPEDSSIYLCSVEGSGGARETQYFGPGTRLLVL.

V gene TRBV10-3 combines with J gene TRBJ2-2; 7 nucleotides match TRBD1. CDR1 and CDR2 from the germline V gene are ENHRY and SYGVKD. The length of the CDR3 is 16 residues. The V gene end was trimmed by 6 bases and the J gene end by 8 bases; junction bases not matched to a gene: 15. This CDR3 reads CAIREIAGTVGGELFF. The CDR3 DNA is TGTGCCATCAGGGAAATTGCTGGGACAGTCGGAGGGGAGCTGTTTTTT.

The chain couples TRBV6-4 to TRBJ1-1; a weak D match, TRBD1 (5 bases). V was clipped by 6 bases and J by 4 bases, with 12 bases between them. This CDR3 has 13 amino acids. Germline values: CDR1 MRHNA, CDR2 SNTAGT. The CDR3 bases are TGTGCCAGCAGCCTCGGGGGTAGCACTGAAGCTTTCTTT. Translating gives CASSLGGSTEAFF.

The CDR3 bases are TGTGCCAGCAGCTCCCCTCGGATAGCGGGGGGGACCTACGAGCAGTACTTC. Protein: CASSSPRIAGGTYEQYF. V gene TRBV7-6 combines with J gene TRBJ2-7; 11 nucleotides line up with TRBD2. This CDR3 contains 17 residues. With 4 bases clipped from V and 2 bases from J, the junction kept 10 bases outside the gene matches. Germline V gene sequence: CDR1 SGHVS, CDR2 FNYEAQ.

The V call is TRBV1, the J call TRBJ2-1; the D call in the table, TRBD1, was not verified against the DNA. TRBV1 is a pseudogene segment. CDR3 length equals 18 residues. CDR3 amino acids: CTSSQDNSGQGRDNEQFF. The CDR3 coding sequence is TGCACCAGCAGCCAAGATAACTCGGGACAGGGAAGGGACAATGAGCAGTTCTTC.

This chain joins TRBV20-1 and TRBJ1-2, with D possibly being TRBD1 (6 bases). The V and J ends lost 2 bases and 8 bases respectively, with 9 bases between them. Germline CDR1 is DFQATT and CDR2 is SNEGSKA (reference sequence). CDR3 length: 11 residues. As DNA, the CDR3 is TGCAGTGCTAGACCTAGGGGGGGCTACACCTTC. It translates to CSARPRGGYTF.

The V gene is TRBV28, the J gene TRBJ1-2; unclear D gene. Germline loops: CDR1 MDHEN, CDR2 SYDVKM. CDR3 length equals 12 residues. V was clipped by 1 base and J by 8 bases, with 8 bases between them. The CDR3 nucleotides read TGTGCCAGCAGTTTATTTATGGCAGGCTACACCTTC. Translation: CASSLFMAGYTF.

The CDR3 nucleotides are TGTGCCAGCAGCGTAGCCGTGGGAGATCAGCCCCAGCATTTT. It yields the protein CASSVAVGDQPQHF. The chain recombines TRBV9 with TRBJ1-5; D gene ambiguous. The CDR3 runs 14 residues. Germline V gives CDR1 SGDLS, CDR2 YYNGEE. V dropped 0 bases and J dropped 5 bases, with 9 bases sitting between them.

V is TRBV5-1 and J is TRBJ2-3, with 9 nucleotides matching TRBD2. CDR1 and CDR2 (germline): SGHRS, YFSETQ. V shed 0 bases, J shed 2 bases, and the junction held 4 bases outside the gene matches. The CDR3 consists of 16 residues. CDR3 coding DNA: TGCGCCAGCAGCTTGGGAGCGGGGGGAATCACAGATACGCAGTATTTT. Translation: CASSLGAGGITDTQYF.

V is TRBV7-7 and J is TRBJ1-1; 9 positions match TRBD1. CDR1 is SSHAT, CDR2 FNYEAQ, per germline (reference sequence). The CDR3 sequence is 13 residues long. V trimming: 5 bases; J trimming: 3 bases; junction bases outside the gene matches: 1. The CDR3 loop reads CASSRTGDTEAFF. The DNA of the CDR3 is TGTGCCAGCAGCCGGACAGGGGACACTGAAGCTTTCTTT.

This rearrangement joins TRBV19 to TRBJ1-1; D ambiguous. The CDR3 is made up of 14 amino acids. Trimming shortened V by 6 bases and J by 2 bases, and 13 bases separated the two germline ends. Per germline, CDR1 LNHDA and CDR2 SQIVND (reference sequence). The CDR3 sequence: CASRPLGSNTEAFF. In nucleotides, the CDR3 is TGTGCCAGTAGGCCACTAGGATCTAACACTGAAGCTTTCTTT. Full variable domain (outside the CDR3, taken from reference TRBV19 and TRBJ1-1): DGGITQSPKYLFRKEGQNVTLSCEQNLNHDAMYWYRQDPGQGLRLIYYSQIVNDFQKGDIAEGYSVSREKKESFPLTVTSAQKNPTAFYLCASRPLGSNTEAFFGQGTRLTVV.

J is TRBJ2-7 and V is TRBV5-1, with 7 bases aligning to TRBD1. The CDR3 length is 17 residues. Per germline, CDR1 SGHRS and CDR2 YFSETQ. The V and J ends lost 4 bases and 0 bases, in that order; junction bases with no gene match: 13. The CDR3 DNA reads as TGCGCCAGCAGCCCGTGGCGAGGGACAGCTACCTCCTACGAGCAGTACTTC. Protein sequence: CASSPWRGTATSYEQYF. Together with reference TRBV5-1 and TRBJ2-7, the CDR3 gives the full variable domain: KAGVTQTPRYLIKTRGQQVTLSCSPISGHRSVSWYQQTPGQGLQFLFEYFSETQRNKGNFPGRFSGRQFSNSRSEMNVSTLELGDSALYLCASSPWRGTATSYEQYFGPGTRLTVT.